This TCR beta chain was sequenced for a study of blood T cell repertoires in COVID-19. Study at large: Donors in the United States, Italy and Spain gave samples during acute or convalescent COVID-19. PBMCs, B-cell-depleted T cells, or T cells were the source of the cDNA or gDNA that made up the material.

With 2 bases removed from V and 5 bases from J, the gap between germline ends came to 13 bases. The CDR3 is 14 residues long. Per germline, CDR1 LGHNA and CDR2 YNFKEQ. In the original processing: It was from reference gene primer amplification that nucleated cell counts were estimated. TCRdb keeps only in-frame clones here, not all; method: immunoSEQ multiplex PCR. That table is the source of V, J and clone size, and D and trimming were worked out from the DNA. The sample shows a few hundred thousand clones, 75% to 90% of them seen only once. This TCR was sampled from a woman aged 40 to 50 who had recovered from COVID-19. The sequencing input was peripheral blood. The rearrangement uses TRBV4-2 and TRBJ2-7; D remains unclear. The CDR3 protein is CASSQTLDTHEQYF. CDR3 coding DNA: TGTGCCAGCAGCCAAACGCTAGATACCCACGAGCAGTACTTC.